Here is one TCR beta chain with its context. This specimen belongs to a study of response to subunit inactivated influenza vaccine. One entry per CDR3 protein, called by TCRdb with MiXCR from the RT-PCR reads. The sample yields about 580,000 distinct CDR3 sequences, less than 15% seen once. The germline CDR1 and CDR2 sequences are MGHRA and YSYEKL. With V trimmed by 1 base and J by 5 bases, 6 bases remained unmatched. The CDR3 extends over 15 amino acids. This clonotype was sampled from a man in his fifties or sixties who received an inactivated influenza vaccine. The sample was PBMCs from blood, taken less than 13 days after vaccination. This chain uses TRBV4-1 with TRBJ1-1; TRBD1 matches 8 bases. CDR3 bases: TGCGCCAGCAGCCAAGTGAGGACAGGGTTGACTGAAGCTTTCTTT. The encoded protein is CASSQVRTGLTEAFF.